Sample share makes the clone carrying this T cell receptor beta chain medium-sized (0.01 to 0.1%). Its antigen is undetermined. This same CDR3 is encoded by further DNA sequences in the sample. With 1 base clipped from V and 8 bases from J, the junction kept 2 bases outside the gene matches. The CDR3 is made up of 13 amino acids. Germline CDR1 reads MNHNS; CDR2 reads SASEGT. This record belongs to a study of OX40 agonist ivuxolimab in advanced cancers. Across the study: In this cohort, patients received ivuxolimab, an agonistic anti-OX40 (CD134) antibody.

Generated by immunoSEQ multiplex PCR, the TCRdb table keeps only in-frame clones and is missing some. The data show tens of thousands of clones, with 92% seen just once and approximately 9.7% held by the top ten. Findings and caveats of the study: It was not determined which antigens were specifically recognized by the peripheral T cells that had undergone clonal expansion.

The material was CD4+ or CD8+ T cells sorted from blood, obtained in a trial of the OX40 agonist ivuxolimab. The sequence was obtained from an adult with an advanced solid tumor such as melanoma, head and neck, liver or kidney cancer. The chain recombines TRBV6-1 with TRBJ2-1, with TRBD1 matching over 7 bases. CDR3 nucleotides: TGTGCCAGCAGTGAAGGGACAGGAGATGAGCAGTTCTTC. The encoded protein is CASSEGTGDEQFF.